This T cell receptor (beta chain) was identified in a study of T cells in Graves' hyperthyroidism and ophthalmopathy. The germline gives CDR1 LNHDA, CDR2 SQIVND (reference sequence). This CDR3 is 14 amino acids long. Points on this clonotype: Sequence at one end of the junction differs from germline and may be a read error.

TCR beta CDR3 regions were amplified from RNA transcripts. An initial round of RT-PCR targeting the TCR CDR3 relied on the HTBI primer set. TCRdb analysed the multiplex PCR reads with MiXCR anew, one entry per CDR3 protein. Here the sample spans approximately 520,000 distinct CDR3 sequences, about 20% being singletons. Sequenced material: blood. The rearrangement links TRBV19 to TRBJ2-7; 8 nucleotides align to TRBD1. The origin of this receptor is a young man with Graves' hyperthyroidism. The CDR3 loop is CASSIGQGSYDQYF. The CDR3 region has the DNA TGTGCCAGTAGTATCGGACAGGGATCCTACGATCAGTACTTC.